The present TCR beta chain was sequenced within a study of blood T cells in healthy people across ages. Using a J-beta primer mix together with a sample-barcoded 5' primer, a second PCR was run for roughly 6 to 12 cycles. TCRdb used MiXCR to reprocess the 5' RACE reads, holding one entry per CDR3 protein. The sample consists of approximately 780,000 distinct CDR3 sequences, 20% to 30% of them appearing once. Germline-derived CDR1 and CDR2 are MGHRA and YSYEKL. This CDR3 contains 12 residues. A further study also used this sample, focusing on T cells of mothers and their children.

The sample comprised blood. The source is a boy between 10 and 17 years old in good health. This rearrangement joins TRBV4-1 to TRBJ2-5; no definite D call. The J call may not be correct, given that the DNA end is closer to TRBJ2-1. Here the CDR3 reads CASSQVWGRQFF. The CDR3 DNA reads TGCGCCAGCAGCCAAGTATGGGGTAGGCAGTTCTTC.